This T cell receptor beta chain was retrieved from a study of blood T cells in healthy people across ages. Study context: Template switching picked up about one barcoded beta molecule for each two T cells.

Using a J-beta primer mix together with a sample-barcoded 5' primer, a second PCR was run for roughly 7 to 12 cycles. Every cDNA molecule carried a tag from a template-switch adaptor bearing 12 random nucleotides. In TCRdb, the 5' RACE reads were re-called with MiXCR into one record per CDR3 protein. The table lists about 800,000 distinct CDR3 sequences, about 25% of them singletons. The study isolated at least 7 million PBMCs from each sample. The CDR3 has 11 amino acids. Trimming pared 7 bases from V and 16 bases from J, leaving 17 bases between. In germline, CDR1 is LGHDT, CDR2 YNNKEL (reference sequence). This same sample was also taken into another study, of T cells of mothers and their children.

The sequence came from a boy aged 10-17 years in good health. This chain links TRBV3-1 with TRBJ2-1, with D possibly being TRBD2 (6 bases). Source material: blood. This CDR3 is CASIGRGAKFF. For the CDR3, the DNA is TGTGCCAGCATCGGGCGGGGAGCGAAATTCTTC.